This T cell receptor beta chain stems from a study of cytomegalovirus exposure and HLA in healthy donors. Separate from the approximately 720-subject first cohort was the approximately 130-subject validation cohort, to which the donors belonged. Findings of the study overall: Around 160 TCR beta chains were listed as cytomegalovirus-associated.

Points on this clone: The antigen remains unidentified.

Repertoires were generated with immunoSEQ multiplex PCR, while TCRdb's copy carries only in-frame clones and drops some. Of around 94,000 clones in the sample, 85% to 95% were seen once. V gave up 4 bases and J gave up 2 bases; unmatched junction bases: 1. Germline CDR1 is LNHDA and CDR2 is SQIVND (reference sequence). The CDR3 is 14 amino acids. The source material was PBMCs. This TCR derives from a woman younger than 30 in good health and CMV-seronegative. The J gene is TRBJ1-2, the V gene TRBV19; TRBD1 agrees at 10 bases. The CDR3 DNA reads as TGTGCCAGTAGTACGGACAGGGGGAACTATGGCTACACCTTC. Protein: CASSTDRGNYGYTF. Drawing the rest from reference TRBV19 and TRBJ1-2, the complete variable domain is DGGITQSPKYLFRKEGQNVTLSCEQNLNHDAMYWYRQDPGQGLRLIYYSQIVNDFQKGDIAEGYSVSREKKESFPLTVTSAQKNPTAFYLCASSTDRGNYGYTFGSGTRLTVV.